This TCR beta chain appears in the sequencing data of a study of read filtering for tumor transcriptome and immune sequencing. Study at large: The cohort had about 16 men and roughly 13 women aged about 47 to 80, mean around 63 years. Per sample, TCR-region reads ranged about 4 to 11 million by IR-seq, roughly 75 to 1273 by RNA-seq.

This clonotype was recorded a few times. This library used roughly 430 ng RNA and molecular barcoded adaptors spanning alpha/delta and beta/gamma chains. From the reads, TCRdb called clonotypes with MiXCR, one entry per CDR3 protein. The sample contains fewer than 30,000 distinct CDR3 sequences, 20% to 25% of which appear only once. Sequenced: a population of CD138-negative cells sorted from bone marrow. The receptor's source is a donor at least 40 years old with multiple myeloma.

CDR3 DNA sequence: TGTGCCAGCTCACAGTCGGGGCGGGGAGATACGCAGTATTTT. This codes for CASSQSGRGDTQYF. This chain connects TRBV18 to TRBJ2-3; perhaps TRBD2 as D (6 bases). The CDR3 runs 14 residues. CDR1 KGHSH and CDR2 LQKENI come from the germline V gene. V was trimmed by 4 bases and J by 5 bases, leaving 13 bases between them.